This TCR beta chain was sequenced in a study of PD-1 blockade in classical Hodgkin lymphoma. Looking at the study overall: Patients were treated with nivolumab at 3 mg/kg, and this was given intravenously every 2 weeks. Study-wide findings and caveats: Those patients who began receiving nivolumab less than 1 year after ASCT had lower diversity, and they were excluded.

Time point specified: cycle 4 day 1 (C4D1), after 6 weeks of nivolumab. Exposure to brentuximab vedotin varied, and each patient had relapsed following autologous stem cell transplantation. Under best response, outcomes were complete response, partial response or progressive disease. Note on this clone: Antigen unknown.

Trimming removed 8 bases from V and 10 bases from J, with 15 bases in between. The CDR3 covers 13 residues. CDR1 is ENHRY and CDR2 is SYGVKD in the germline V gene. Sequenced by immunoSEQ multiplex PCR; TCRdb stores in-frame clones only, minus some. The profile shows about 52,000 clones, roughly 86% of them singletons. V usage is TRBV10-3 and J usage is TRBJ1-6; D may be TRBD1 (6 bases). This material consisted of peripheral blood mononuclear cells (PBMCs), taken before the fourth cycle of nivolumab. The clonotype was recovered from a human donor with classical Hodgkin lymphoma. The CDR3 protein is CAIGGTSGSPLHF. CDR3 sequence (DNA): TGTGCCATCGGGGGGACATCGGGCTCACCCCTCCACTTT.